This T cell receptor beta chain is drawn from a study of blood T cell repertoires in COVID-19. Trimming shortened V by 4 bases and J by 5 bases, and 6 bases separated the two germline ends. This CDR3 contains 11 residues. Original analysis: It was from reference gene primer amplification that nucleated cell counts were estimated. The assay was immunoSEQ multiplex PCR, and TCRdb's table has in-frame clones only and misses some. V and J calls and clone size are those listed in that table; D and trimming were worked out from the DNA. The data show about 200,000 clones, 80% seen once. This rearrangement joins TRBV12-3 or TRBV12-4 to TRBJ2-7; D remains ambiguous. The TCR was taken from a middle-aged woman with acute COVID-19. The specimen was PBMCs or T cells enriched from blood (not recorded which). The CDR3 DNA reads TGTGCCAGCAGTTCCTTAGACGAGCAGTACTTC. Protein product: CASSSLDEQYF.